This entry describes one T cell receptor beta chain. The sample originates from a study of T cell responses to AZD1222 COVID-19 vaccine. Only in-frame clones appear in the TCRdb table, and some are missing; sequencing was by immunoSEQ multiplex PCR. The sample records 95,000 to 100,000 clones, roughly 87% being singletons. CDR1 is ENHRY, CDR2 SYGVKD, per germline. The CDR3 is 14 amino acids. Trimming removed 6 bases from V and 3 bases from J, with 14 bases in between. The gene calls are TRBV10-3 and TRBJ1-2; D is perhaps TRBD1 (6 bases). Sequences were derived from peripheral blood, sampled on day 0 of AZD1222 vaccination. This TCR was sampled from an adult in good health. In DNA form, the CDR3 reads TGTGCCATCAGGGGGTCGGGGGGCGACTATGGCTACACCTTC. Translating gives CAIRGSGGDYGYTF.